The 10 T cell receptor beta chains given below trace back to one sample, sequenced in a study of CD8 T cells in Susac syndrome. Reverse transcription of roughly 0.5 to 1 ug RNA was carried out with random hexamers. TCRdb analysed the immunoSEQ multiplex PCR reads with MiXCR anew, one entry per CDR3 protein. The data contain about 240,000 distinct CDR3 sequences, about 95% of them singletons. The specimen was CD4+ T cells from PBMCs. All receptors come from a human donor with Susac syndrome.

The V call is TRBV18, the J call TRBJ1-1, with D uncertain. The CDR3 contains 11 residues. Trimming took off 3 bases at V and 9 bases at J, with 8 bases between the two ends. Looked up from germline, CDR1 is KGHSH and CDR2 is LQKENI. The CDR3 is CASSPAQQAFF. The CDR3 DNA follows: TGTGCCAGCTCACCTGCACAGCAAGCTTTCTTT.

As DNA, the CDR3 is TGCGCCAGCAGCTCATTCCTCCTGAACACTGAAGCTTTCTTT. It translates to CASSSFLLNTEAFF. The V and J genes are TRBV5-1 and TRBJ1-1; D not resolved. Germline lookup yields CDR1 SGHRS and CDR2 YFSETQ. This CDR3 spans 14 amino acids. The V end was cut by 3 bases, the J end by 0 bases, with 9 bases between.

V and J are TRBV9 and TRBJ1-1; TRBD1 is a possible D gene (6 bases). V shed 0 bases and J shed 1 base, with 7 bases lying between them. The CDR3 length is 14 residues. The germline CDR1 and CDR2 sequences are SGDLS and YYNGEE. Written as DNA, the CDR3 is TGTGCCAGCAGCGTAGAACAGGGGAACACTGAAGCTTTCTTT. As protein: CASSVEQGNTEAFF.

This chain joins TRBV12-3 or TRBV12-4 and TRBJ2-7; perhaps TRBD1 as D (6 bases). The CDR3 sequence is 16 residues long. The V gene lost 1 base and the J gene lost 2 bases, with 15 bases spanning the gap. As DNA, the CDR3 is TGTGCCAGCAGTTTAGGGCTTGGCAGGGGCGCCTACGAGCAGTACTTC. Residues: CASSLGLGRGAYEQYF.

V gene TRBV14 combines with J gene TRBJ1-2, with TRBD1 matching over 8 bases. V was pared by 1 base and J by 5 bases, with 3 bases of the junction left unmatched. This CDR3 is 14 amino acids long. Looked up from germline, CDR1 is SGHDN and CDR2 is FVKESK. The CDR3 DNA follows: TGTGCCAGCAGCCAAGGACAGGGGAGTTATGGCTACACCTTC. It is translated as CASSQGQGSYGYTF.

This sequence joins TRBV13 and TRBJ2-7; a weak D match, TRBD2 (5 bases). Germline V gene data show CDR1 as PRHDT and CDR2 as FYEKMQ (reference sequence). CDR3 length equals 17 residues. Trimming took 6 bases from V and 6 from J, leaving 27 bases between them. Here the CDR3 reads CASSSGWISGRLGEQYF. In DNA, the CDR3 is TGTGCCAGCAGTTCCGGTTGGATCTCGGGGAGACTTGGCGAGCAGTACTTC.

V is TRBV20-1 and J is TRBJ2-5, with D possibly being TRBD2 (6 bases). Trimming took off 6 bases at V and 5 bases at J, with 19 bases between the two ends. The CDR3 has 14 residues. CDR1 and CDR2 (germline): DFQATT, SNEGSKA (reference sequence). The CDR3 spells CSAGGVVGMETQYF. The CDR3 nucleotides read TGCAGTGCGGGCGGGGTCGTGGGCATGGAGACCCAGTACTTC.

The CDR3 DNA is TGTGCCAGCAGTGACTCGCCAGTTGGCGAGCAGTTCTTC. Its protein is CASSDSPVGEQFF. The rearrangement uses TRBV2 and TRBJ2-1; D not resolved. V was shortened by 3 bases and J by 10 bases, with 13 bases between the two germline ends. The CDR3 contains 13 residues. Germline-derived CDR1 and CDR2 are SNHLY and FYNNEI.

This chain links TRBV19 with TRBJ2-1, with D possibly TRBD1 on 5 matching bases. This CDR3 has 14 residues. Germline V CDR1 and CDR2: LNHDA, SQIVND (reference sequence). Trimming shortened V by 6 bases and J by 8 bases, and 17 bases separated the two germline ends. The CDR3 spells CASRTDGAPHEQFF. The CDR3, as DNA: TGTGCCAGTAGAACCGATGGGGCTCCTCATGAGCAGTTCTTC.

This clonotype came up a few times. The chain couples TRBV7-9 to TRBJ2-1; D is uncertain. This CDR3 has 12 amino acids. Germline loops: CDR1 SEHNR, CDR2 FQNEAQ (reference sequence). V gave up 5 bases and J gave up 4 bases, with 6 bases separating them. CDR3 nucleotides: TGTGCCAGCAGCCCAGAGTACAATGAGCAGTTCTTC. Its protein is CASSPEYNEQFF.